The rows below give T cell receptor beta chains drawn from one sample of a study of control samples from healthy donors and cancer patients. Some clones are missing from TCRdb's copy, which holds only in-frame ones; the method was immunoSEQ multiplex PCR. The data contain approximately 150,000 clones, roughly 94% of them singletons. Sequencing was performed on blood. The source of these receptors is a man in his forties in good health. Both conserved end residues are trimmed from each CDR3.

ASSSQGPDYGYT	TRBJ1-2	TRBV4-2
ASSQGQGHYNEQF	TRBJ2-1	TRBV3-1/TRBV3-2
ASAPPGQRTDTQY	TRBJ2-3	TRBV5-8
ASSPAQGDWGEKLF	TRBJ1-4	TRBV27
ASSHRTSGATAQY	TRBJ2-5	TRBV6-5
ASSDISGNTIY	TRBJ1-3	TRBV2
ASSIDRGRDTEAF	TRBJ1-1	TRBV2
ASSQDVGQTLNTGELF	TRBJ2-2	TRBV4-2
ASSLERTMSEQY	TRBJ2-7	TRBV5-1
ASSYPDRGYTGELF	TRBJ2-2	TRBV6-2/TRBV6-3
ASRAGAYTEAF	TRBJ1-1	TRBV6-5
ASSLDRANTEAF	TRBJ1-1	TRBV27
ASSQEPGQYNSPLH	TRBJ1-6	TRBV4-3
ASSLGTEETQY	TRBJ2-5	TRBV9
ASSGWDREGQPQH	TRBJ1-5	TRBV2
ASSLGGARGDQPQH	TRBJ1-5	TRBV7-9
ASSQDQVNTEAF	TRBJ1-1	TRBV4-3
ASTLDRDQPQH	TRBJ1-5	TRBV6-6
SVEDGETGERPNEKLF	TRBJ1-4	TRBV29-1
ATAPGQWDEQY	TRBJ2-7	TRBV24-1
ASSLYPDREAGYT	TRBJ1-2	TRBV5-5
ASSFGTGQETQY	TRBJ2-5	TRBV11-2
AWNLGGAQPQH	TRBJ1-5	TRBV30
ASSPGLDADTQY	TRBJ2-3	TRBV6-2/TRBV6-3
ASSRDRNNEKLF	TRBJ1-4	TRBV6-5
ATSDQIAGGDEQF	TRBJ2-1	TRBV24-1
ASSQDLGGYEQY	TRBJ2-7	TRBV4-3
ASSPVRGGEQF	TRBJ2-1	TRBV11-1
ASRDGHYGYT	TRBJ1-2	TRBV10-2
ASSKGGQHRNYGYT	TRBJ1-2	TRBV11-2
ASSQDRLANEQY	TRBJ2-7	TRBV3-1/TRBV3-2
ASSQMLAGRQETQY	TRBJ2-5	TRBV5-4
ASSLVAGETQY	TRBJ2-5	TRBV12-3/TRBV12-4
AWSWGERETQY	TRBJ2-5	TRBV30
ASRGQGDSPLH	TRBJ1-6	TRBV19
ASSVVQNSPLH	TRBJ1-6	TRBV9
ASSFYPGASYEQY	TRBJ2-7	TRBV7-9
ASSRIGDRGGYGYT	TRBJ1-2	TRBV3-1/TRBV3-2
ATSQTASNTEAF	TRBJ1-1	TRBV15
ASSLARTVSDIQY	TRBJ2-4	TRBV5-1
ASSDRGAQDTQY	TRBJ2-3	TRBV3-1/TRBV3-2
ASSGTAQETQY	TRBJ2-5	TRBV9
ASSSGGSSYNEQF	TRBJ2-1	TRBV5-1
ASSARGTQPQH	TRBJ1-5	TRBV9
ASSLSPGANTGELF	TRBJ2-2	TRBV7-3
ASSLGLYNEQF	TRBJ2-1	TRBV7-8
ASRPRTGKGSYEQY	TRBJ2-7	TRBV19
ASSRSAGTGAGEQY	TRBJ2-7	TRBV3-1/TRBV3-2
ASSTPLYEQY	TRBJ2-7	TRBV12-3/TRBV12-4